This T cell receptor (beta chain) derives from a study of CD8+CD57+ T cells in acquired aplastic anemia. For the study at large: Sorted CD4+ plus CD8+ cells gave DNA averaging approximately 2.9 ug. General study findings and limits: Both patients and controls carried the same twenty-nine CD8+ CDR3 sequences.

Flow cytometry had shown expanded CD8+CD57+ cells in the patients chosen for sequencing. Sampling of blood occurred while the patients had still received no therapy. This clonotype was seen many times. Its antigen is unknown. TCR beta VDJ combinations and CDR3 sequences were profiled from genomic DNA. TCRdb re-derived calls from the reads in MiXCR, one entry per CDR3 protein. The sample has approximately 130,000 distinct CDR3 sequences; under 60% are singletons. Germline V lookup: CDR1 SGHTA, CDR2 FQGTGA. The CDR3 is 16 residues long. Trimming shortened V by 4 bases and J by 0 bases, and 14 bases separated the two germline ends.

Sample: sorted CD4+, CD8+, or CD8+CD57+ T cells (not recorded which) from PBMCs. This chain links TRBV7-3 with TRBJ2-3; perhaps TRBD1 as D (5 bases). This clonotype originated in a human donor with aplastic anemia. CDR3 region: CASSSEGVTSTDTQYF. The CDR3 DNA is TGTGCCAGCAGCTCCGAAGGGGTAACTAGCACAGATACGCAGTATTTT.